This T cell receptor (beta chain) derives from a study of Ad26.COV2.S vaccination and SARS-CoV-2 variants. Points from the study as a whole: Vaccine and placebo groups showed comparable non-spike TCR breadth. The TCR-based breadth and depth measures might underestimate overall T cell responses.

The CDR3 spans 15 residues. Generated by immunoSEQ multiplex PCR, the TCRdb table keeps only in-frame clones and is missing some. The profile shows around 270,000 clones, around nine tenths of them singletons. In its sample, this clone was seen a few times. Its antigen is currently unknown. The treatment is: around 19 received Ad26.COV2.S at low or high dose, single or two shots; about five received placebo; per-sample allocation not given. Samples were taken on day 63 after the first vaccine or placebo injection. This specimen was peripheral blood, taken in a trial of Ad26.COV2.S vaccine versus placebo. The clonotype was recovered from a person between 18 and 65 years old who received the Ad26.COV2.S COVID-19 vaccine or a placebo. This chain links TRBV7-5 with TRBJ1-6. TRBV7-5 is a known pseudogene. The chain's CDR3 is CARSHEMGLNSPLHF. The CDR3 nucleotides read TGTGCCAGAAGCCACGAAATGGGTTTGAATTCACCCCTCCACTTT.